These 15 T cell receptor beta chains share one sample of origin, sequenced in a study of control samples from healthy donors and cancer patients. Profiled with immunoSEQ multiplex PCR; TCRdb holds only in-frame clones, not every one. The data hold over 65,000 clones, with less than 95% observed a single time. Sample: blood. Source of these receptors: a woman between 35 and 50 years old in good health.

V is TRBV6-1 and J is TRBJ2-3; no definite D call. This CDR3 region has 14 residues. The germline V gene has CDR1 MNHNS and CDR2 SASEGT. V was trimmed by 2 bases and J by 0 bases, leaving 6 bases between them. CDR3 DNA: TGTGCCAGCAGTGAATCCAGGAGCACAGATACGCAGTATTTT. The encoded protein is CASSESRSTDTQYF.

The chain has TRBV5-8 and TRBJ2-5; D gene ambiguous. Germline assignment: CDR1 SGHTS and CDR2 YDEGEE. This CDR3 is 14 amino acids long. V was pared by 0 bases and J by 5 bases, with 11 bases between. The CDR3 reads CASSLAASRETQYF. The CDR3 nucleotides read TGTGCCAGCAGCTTGGCGGCTAGTCGGGAGACCCAGTACTTC.

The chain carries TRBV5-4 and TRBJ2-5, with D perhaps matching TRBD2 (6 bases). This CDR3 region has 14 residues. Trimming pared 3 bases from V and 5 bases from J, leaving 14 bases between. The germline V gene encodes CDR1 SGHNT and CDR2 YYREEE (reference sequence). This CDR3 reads CASSSKTGGETQYF. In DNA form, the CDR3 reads TGTGCCAGCAGCTCCAAGACTGGGGGGGAGACCCAGTACTTC.

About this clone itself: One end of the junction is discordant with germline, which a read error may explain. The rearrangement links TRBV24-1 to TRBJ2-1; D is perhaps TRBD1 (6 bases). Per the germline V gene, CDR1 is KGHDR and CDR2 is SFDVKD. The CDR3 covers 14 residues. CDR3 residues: CATSAVRGYTEQFF. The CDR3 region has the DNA TGTGCCACCAGTGCCGTGAGGGGGTACACTGAGCAGTTCTTC.

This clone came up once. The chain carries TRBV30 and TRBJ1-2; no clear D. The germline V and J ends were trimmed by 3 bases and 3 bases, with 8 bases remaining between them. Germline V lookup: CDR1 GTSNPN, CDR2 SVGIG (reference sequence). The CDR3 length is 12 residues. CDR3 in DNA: TGTGCCTGGAGCGAGACTGACTATGGCTACACCTTC. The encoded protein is CAWSETDYGYTF.

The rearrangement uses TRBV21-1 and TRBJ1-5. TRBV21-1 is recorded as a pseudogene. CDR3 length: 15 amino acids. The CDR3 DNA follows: TGTGCCAGCAGCAAAGGAGGAGGTCAGGATCAGCCCCAGCATTTT. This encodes CASSKGGGQDQPQHF.

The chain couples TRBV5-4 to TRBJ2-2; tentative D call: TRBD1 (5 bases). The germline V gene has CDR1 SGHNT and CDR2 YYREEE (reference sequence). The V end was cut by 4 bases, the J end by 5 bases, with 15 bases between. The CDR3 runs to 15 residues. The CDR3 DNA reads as TGTGCCAGCAGCCCGCAGGGTTTCAGGACCGGGGAGCTGTTTTTT. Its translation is CASSPQGFRTGELFF.

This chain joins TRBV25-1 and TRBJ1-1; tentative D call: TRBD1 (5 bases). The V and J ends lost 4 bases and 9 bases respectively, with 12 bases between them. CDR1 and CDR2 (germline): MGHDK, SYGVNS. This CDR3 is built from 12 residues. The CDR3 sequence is CASSGGTPQAFF. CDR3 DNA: TGTGCCAGCAGTGGGGGGACGCCCCAAGCTTTCTTT.

Here the CDR3 reads CASASSNYGYTF. CDR3 DNA: TGTGCCAGCGCCTCGAGCAACTATGGCTACACCTTC. This chain links TRBV28 with TRBJ1-2; no clear D. The V end lost 8 bases, the J end lost 2 bases, and 9 bases lay between the germline ends. Germline values: CDR1 MDHEN, CDR2 SYDVKM. The CDR3 is 12 residues long.

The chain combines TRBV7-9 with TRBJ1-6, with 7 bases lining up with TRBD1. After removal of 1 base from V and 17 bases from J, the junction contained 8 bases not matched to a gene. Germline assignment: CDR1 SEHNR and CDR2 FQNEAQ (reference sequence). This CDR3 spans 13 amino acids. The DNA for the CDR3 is TGTGCCAGCAGCTTAGGAAGCGGGGACAGAGTCCACTTT. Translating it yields CASSLGSGDRVHF.

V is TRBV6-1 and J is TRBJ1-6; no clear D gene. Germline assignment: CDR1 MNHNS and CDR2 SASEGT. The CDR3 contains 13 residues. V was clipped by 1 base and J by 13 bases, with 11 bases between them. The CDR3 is CASSEGISPPLHF. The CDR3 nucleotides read TGTGCCAGCAGTGAAGGGATTTCACCTCCCCTCCACTTT.

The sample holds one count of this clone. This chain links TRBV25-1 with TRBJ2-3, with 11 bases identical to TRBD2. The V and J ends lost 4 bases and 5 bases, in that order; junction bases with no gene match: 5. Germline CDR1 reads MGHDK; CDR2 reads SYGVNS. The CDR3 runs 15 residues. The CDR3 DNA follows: TGTGCCAGCAGTGCACTAGCGGGAGAGTTAGATACGCAGTATTTT. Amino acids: CASSALAGELDTQYF.

The CDR3 is CASSYSVTEPLINSPLHF. The CDR3, as DNA: TGTGCCAGCAGTTACTCCGTGACAGAGCCATTAATCAATTCACCCCTCCACTTT. The chain recombines TRBV6-2 or TRBV6-3 with TRBJ1-6; tentative D call: TRBD1 (5 bases). The CDR3 extends over 18 amino acids. CDR1 and CDR2 (germline): MNHEY, SVGEGT. Trimming cost V 0 bases and J 7 bases, with 19 bases left between them.

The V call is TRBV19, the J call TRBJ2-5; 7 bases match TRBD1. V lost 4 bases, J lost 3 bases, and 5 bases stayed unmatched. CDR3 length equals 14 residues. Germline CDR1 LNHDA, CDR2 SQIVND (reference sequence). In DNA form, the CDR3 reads TGTGCCAGTAGTACTCACAGGGGAAAAGAGACCCAGTACTTC. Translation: CASSTHRGKETQYF. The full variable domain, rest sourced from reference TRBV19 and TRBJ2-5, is DGGITQSPKYLFRKEGQNVTLSCEQNLNHDAMYWYRQDPGQGLRLIYYSQIVNDFQKGDIAEGYSVSREKKESFPLTVTSAQKNPTAFYLCASSTHRGKETQYFGPGTRLLVL.

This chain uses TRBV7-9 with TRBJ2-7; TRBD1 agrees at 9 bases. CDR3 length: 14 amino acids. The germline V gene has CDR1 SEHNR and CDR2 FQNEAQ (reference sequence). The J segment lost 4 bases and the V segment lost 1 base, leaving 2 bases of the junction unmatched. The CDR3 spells CASSLGGQGYEQYF. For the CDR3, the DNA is TGTGCCAGCAGCTTAGGGGGACAGGGATACGAGCAGTACTTC.